This TCR beta chain was captured by sequencing in a study of blood T cell repertoires in COVID-19. About the study: The United States, Italy and Spain supplied acute and convalescent COVID-19 samples.

Only in-frame clones appear in the TCRdb table, and some are missing; sequencing was by immunoSEQ multiplex PCR. The table shows roughly 260,000 clones, with about 88% occurring only once. The sequenced sample was peripheral blood. The TCR sequence derives from a woman between 40 and 55 years old who had recovered from COVID-19.

The CDR3 is CASSPSSPTGNYGYTF. In DNA form, the CDR3 reads TGTGCCAGCTCACCATCCTCCCCGACAGGGAACTATGGCTACACCTTC. J is TRBJ1-2 and V is TRBV18; 7 bases map to TRBD1. This CDR3 has 16 residues. J lost 2 bases, V lost 2 bases, and 8 bases had no gene match. Germline CDR1 and CDR2: KGHSH and LQKENI. Using reference TRBV18 and TRBJ1-2 for the parts outside the CDR3, the full variable domain is NAGVMQNPRHLVRRRGQEARLRCSPMKGHSHVYWYRQLPEEGLKFMVYLQKENIIDESGMPKERFSAEFPKEGPSILRIQQVVRGDSAAYFCASSPSSPTGNYGYTFGSGTRLTVV.